The next 15 T cell receptor beta chains were all read from a single sample in a study of blood T cell repertoires in COVID-19. Here immunoSEQ multiplex PCR was the method, and the copy in TCRdb shows in-frame clones only, minus some. The data hold tens of thousands of clones, with 86% observed a single time. What was sequenced was peripheral blood. Receptor source: a man in his sixties or seventies with acute or convalescent COVID-19.

The chain recombines TRBV27 with TRBJ1-1; 7 positions agree with TRBD1. Germline V gene sequence: CDR1 MNHEY, CDR2 SMNVEV (reference sequence). The CDR3 spans 14 residues. V lost 5 bases, J lost 4 bases, and 7 bases stayed unmatched. CDR3 nucleotide sequence: TGTGCCAGCAGTCCCCAGACAGGGCCCACTGAAGCTTTCTTT. As protein: CASSPQTGPTEAFF.

The V gene is TRBV10-3, the J gene TRBJ2-3, with D perhaps TRBD2 (5 bases). V was clipped by 0 bases and J by 6 bases, with 22 bases between them. CDR1 and CDR2 (germline): ENHRY, SYGVKD. The CDR3 runs 18 residues. CDR3 sequence: CAISESRAPSSGVDTQYF. The CDR3 nucleotides read TGTGCCATCAGTGAGTCGAGGGCTCCTTCCTCTGGGGTGGATACGCAGTATTTT.

The V and J genes are TRBV5-1 and TRBJ1-1; perhaps TRBD1 as D (5 bases). This CDR3 comprises 20 residues. From germline, CDR1 is SGHRS and CDR2 YFSETQ. The germline V and J ends were trimmed by 4 bases and 4 bases, with 32 bases remaining between them. As DNA, the CDR3 is TGCGCCAGCAGCGTTGGCGGTGGTGGAGGGGCTTCGGGCTTGGGCACTGAAGCTTTCTTT. This encodes CASSVGGGGGASGLGTEAFF.

This clone was picked up one time. This chain connects TRBV2 to TRBJ1-4, with D unclear. V dropped 0 bases and J dropped 0 bases, with 8 bases sitting between them. From germline, CDR1 is SNHLY and CDR2 FYNNEI. This CDR3 region has 16 residues. The CDR3 reads CASSEAAFSTNEKLFF. CDR3 DNA: TGTGCCAGCAGTGAAGCGGCCTTCTCAACTAATGAAAAACTGTTTTTT.

The chain uses TRBV5-1 and TRBJ2-1, with 7 nucleotides matching TRBD2. The CDR3 has 16 residues. Trimming took 0 bases from V and 5 from J; bases not matched to a gene: 8. CDR1 and CDR2 (germline): SGHRS, YFSETQ. The chain's CDR3 is CASSLAGRAGDNEQFF. The DNA for the CDR3 is TGCGCCAGCAGCTTGGCCGGTAGGGCGGGAGACAATGAGCAGTTCTTC.

The gene calls are TRBV24-1 and TRBJ1-5, with 8 positions matching TRBD1. V lost 4 bases, J lost 3 bases, and 4 bases stayed unmatched. This CDR3 has 15 residues. CDR1 is KGHDR and CDR2 is SFDVKD in the germline V gene. This chain's CDR3 is CATSDRTGTNQPQHF. CDR3 DNA sequence: TGTGCCACCAGTGACCGGACAGGGACCAATCAGCCCCAGCATTTT.

The CDR3 region is CASLGGGVQYF. CDR3 DNA: TGTGCCAGCCTAGGGGGTGGGGTTCAGTACTTC. The chain links TRBV2 to TRBJ2-4; a possible D gene is TRBD1 (6 bases). The CDR3 loop spans 11 amino acids. Per germline, CDR1 SNHLY and CDR2 FYNNEI. V was pared by 8 bases and J by 11 bases, with 13 bases between.

This sequence joins TRBV9 and TRBJ1-2; 8 positions match TRBD1. Germline V lookup: CDR1 SGDLS, CDR2 YYNGEE. With 0 bases clipped from V and 4 bases from J, the junction kept 11 bases outside the gene matches. CDR3 length: 17 amino acids. CDR3 coding DNA: TGTGCCAGCAGCGTAGCAGGGCAGGGGGCGTTTTCCTATGGCTACACCTTC. This encodes CASSVAGQGAFSYGYTF.

J is TRBJ1-6 and V is TRBV25-1; D may be TRBD1 (5 bases). The ends were cut back, 3 bases at V and 7 bases at J, with 16 bases in the middle. This CDR3 is 16 amino acids long. Germline V gene data show CDR1 as MGHDK and CDR2 as SYGVNS. The CDR3 nucleotides read TGTGCCAGCAGTGATCTAAGGTGGGGCTACAATTCACCCCTCCACTTT. Protein: CASSDLRWGYNSPLHF.

The gene calls are TRBV10-3 and TRBJ1-5; 9 nucleotides line up with TRBD1. The V gene end was trimmed by 5 bases and the J gene end by 4 bases; junction bases not matched to a gene: 12. Per the germline V gene, CDR1 is ENHRY and CDR2 is SYGVKD. The CDR3 is made up of 17 amino acids. CDR3 protein: CAISSGTGYDRNQPQHF. CDR3 DNA: TGTGCCATCAGTTCCGGGACAGGGTACGATCGGAATCAGCCCCAGCATTTT.

This clone has more than one count but fewer than ten. The chain has TRBV5-4 and TRBJ2-3; TRBD2 matches 9 bases. The CDR3 contains 16 residues. Germline V gene sequence: CDR1 SGHNT, CDR2 YYREEE (reference sequence). V lost 2 bases to trimming and J lost 4 bases; unmatched junction nucleotides: 8. CDR3 sequence reads: CASSFRVAGAADTQYF. In nucleotides, the CDR3 is TGTGCCAGCAGCTTTCGGGTAGCGGGAGCCGCAGATACGCAGTATTTT.

The genes are TRBV7-9 and TRBJ1-1; D is unclear. V was cut by 1 base and J by 10 bases, with 10 bases left in between. Germline CDR1 SEHNR, CDR2 FQNEAQ (reference sequence). The CDR3 length is 12 residues. The CDR3 DNA reads TGTGCCAGCAGCTTAGGCGACTCCACAGCTTTCTTT. This translates into CASSLGDSTAFF.

As for this clone: Other DNA variants within this sample encode the same CDR3. The chain joins TRBV7-9 to TRBJ2-7; 9 bases map to TRBD1. This CDR3 contains 14 residues. Germline V CDR1 and CDR2: SEHNR, FQNEAQ (reference sequence). V shed 1 base and J 3 bases; nucleotides not matched to a gene: 1. The CDR3: CASSLGGQGYEQYF. DNA of the CDR3: TGTGCCAGCAGCTTAGGGGGACAGGGCTACGAGCAGTACTTC.

This sequence joins TRBV6-2 or TRBV6-3 and TRBJ2-4; the match to TRBD1 covers 8 bases. This CDR3 spans 15 amino acids. With 6 bases clipped from V and 8 bases from J, the junction kept 12 bases outside the gene matches. Per the germline V gene, CDR1 is MNHEY and CDR2 is SVGEGT. CDR3 DNA sequence: TGTGCCAGCAGCGACCCCCAGGGGGCGCGTGACATTCAGTACTTC. It translates to CASSDPQGARDIQYF.

The chain uses TRBV10-1 and TRBJ2-2, with D maybe TRBD1 (6 bases). This CDR3 is 17 amino acids long. V lost 4 bases and J lost 5, with 20 bases in between. CDR1 and CDR2 (germline): WNHNN, SYGVQD (reference sequence). Written as DNA, the CDR3 is TGCGCCAGCAGTGGAGGACAGAGTACCCCTTTGACCGGGGAGCTGTTTTTT. It specifies CASSGGQSTPLTGELFF.